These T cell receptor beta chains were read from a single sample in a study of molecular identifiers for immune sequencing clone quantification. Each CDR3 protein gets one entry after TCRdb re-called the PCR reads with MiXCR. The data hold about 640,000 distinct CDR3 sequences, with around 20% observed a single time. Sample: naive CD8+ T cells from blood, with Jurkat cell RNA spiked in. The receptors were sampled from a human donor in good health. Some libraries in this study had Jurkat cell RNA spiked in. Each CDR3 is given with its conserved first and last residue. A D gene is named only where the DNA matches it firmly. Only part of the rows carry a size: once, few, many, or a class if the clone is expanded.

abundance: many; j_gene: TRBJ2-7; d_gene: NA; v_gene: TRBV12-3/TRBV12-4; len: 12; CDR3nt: TGTGCCAGCAGCCTTACCCCTTACGAGCAGTACTTC; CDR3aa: CASSLTPYEQYF
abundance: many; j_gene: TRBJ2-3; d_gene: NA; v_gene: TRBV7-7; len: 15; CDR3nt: TGTGCTAGCAGCCGACGAGGGTCTAGCACAGATACGCAGTATTTT; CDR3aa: CASSRRGSSTDTQYF
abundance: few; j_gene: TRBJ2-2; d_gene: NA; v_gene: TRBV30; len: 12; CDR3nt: TGTGCCTGGAGTGTGGTAGGCGGGGAGCTGTTTTTT; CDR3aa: CAWSVVGGELFF
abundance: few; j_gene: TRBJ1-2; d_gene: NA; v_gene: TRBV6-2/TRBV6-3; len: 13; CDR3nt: TGTGCCAGCAGCCCAGGGCCCTTCTATGGCTACACCTTC; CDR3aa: CASSPGPFYGYTF
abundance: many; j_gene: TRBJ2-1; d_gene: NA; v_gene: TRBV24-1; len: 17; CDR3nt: TGTGCCACCAGTACCTGTGTTCTGGGGAGCGTTTCGTGTGAGCAGTTCTTC; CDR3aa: CATSTCVLGSVSCEQFF
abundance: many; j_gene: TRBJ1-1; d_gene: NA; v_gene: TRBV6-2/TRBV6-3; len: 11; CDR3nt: TGTGCCAGCGCGGGTAACACTGAAGCTTTCTTT; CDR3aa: CASAGNTEAFF
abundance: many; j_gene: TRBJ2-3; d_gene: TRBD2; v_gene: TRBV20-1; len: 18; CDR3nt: TGCAGTGCTAGAGATAGTAGCGGGAGAGGGTCCGGGTCAGATACGCAGTATTTT; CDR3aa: CSARDSSGRGSGSDTQYF
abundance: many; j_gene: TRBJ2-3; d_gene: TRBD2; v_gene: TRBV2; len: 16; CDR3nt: TGTGCCAGCAGGGACATCCGGGAGGGCCGTGGAGATACGCAGTATTTT; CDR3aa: CASRDIREGRGDTQYF
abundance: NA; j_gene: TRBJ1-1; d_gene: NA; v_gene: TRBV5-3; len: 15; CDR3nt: TGTGCCAGCAGCCCGCAGTCATCGGGGAACACTGAAGCTTCCTTT; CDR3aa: CASSPQSSGNTEASF
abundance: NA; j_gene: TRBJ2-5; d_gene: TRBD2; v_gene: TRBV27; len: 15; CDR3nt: TGTGCCAGCAGTTCTCCGGGACTAGCCGGAGAGACCCAGTACTTC; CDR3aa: CASSSPGLAGETQYF
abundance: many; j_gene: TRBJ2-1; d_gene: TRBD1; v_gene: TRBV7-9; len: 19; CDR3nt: TGTGCCAGCAGCGCCGGGACAGGGGGCCGCAAACGACATTACAATGAGCAGTTCTTC; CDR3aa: CASSAGTGGRKRHYNEQFF
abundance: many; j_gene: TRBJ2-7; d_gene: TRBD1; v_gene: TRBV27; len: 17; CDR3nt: TGTGCCAGCAGTTTAGGGACAGGGGGCCCCGTCGGACGAGAGCAGTACTTC; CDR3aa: CASSLGTGGPVGREQYF
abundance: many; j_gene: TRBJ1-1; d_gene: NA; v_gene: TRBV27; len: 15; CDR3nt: TGTGCCAGCAGTTTGGGGCCATCTATAAACACTGAAGCTTTCTTT; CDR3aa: CASSLGPSINTEAFF
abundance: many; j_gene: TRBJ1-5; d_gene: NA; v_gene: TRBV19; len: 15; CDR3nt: TGTGCCAGTAGTATAGCCGGGATTAGCAATCAGCCCCAGCATTTT; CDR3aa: CASSIAGISNQPQHF
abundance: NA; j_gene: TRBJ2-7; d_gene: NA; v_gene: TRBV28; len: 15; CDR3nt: TGTGCCAGCAGTTTTTTTAGCGGTCAGACCTACGAGCAGTACTTC; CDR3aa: CASSFFSGQTYEQYF
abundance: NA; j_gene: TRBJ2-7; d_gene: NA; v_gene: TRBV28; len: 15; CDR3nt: TGTGCCAGCAGTTTATCTCCGGAAGGACCCTACGAGCAGTACTTC; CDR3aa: CASSLSPEGPYEQYF
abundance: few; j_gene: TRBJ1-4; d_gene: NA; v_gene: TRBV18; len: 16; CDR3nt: TGTGCCAGCTCACCACCCCCCGGGGTGGGGGATGAAAAACTGTTTTTT; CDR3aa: CASSPPPGVGDEKLFF
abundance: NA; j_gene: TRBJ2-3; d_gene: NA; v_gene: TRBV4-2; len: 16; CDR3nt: TGTGCCAGCAGCCAAGTTGGTGCGGATAGCACAGATACGCAGTATTTT; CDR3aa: CASSQVGADSTDTQYF
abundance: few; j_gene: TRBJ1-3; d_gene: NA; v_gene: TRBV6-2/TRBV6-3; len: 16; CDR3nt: TGTGCCAGCAGTTACTCGACTGACGGGGGAGGAAACACCATATATTTT; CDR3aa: CASSYSTDGGGNTIYF
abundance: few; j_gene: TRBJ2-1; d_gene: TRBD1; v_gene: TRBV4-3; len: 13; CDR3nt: TGCGCCAGCAGCCAAACAGGGGTTGATGAGCAGTTCTTC; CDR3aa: CASSQTGVDEQFF
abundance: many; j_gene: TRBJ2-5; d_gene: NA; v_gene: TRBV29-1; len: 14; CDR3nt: TGCAGCGTCGCAGATCTCCCGTACCAAGAGACCCAGTACTTC; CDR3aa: CSVADLPYQETQYF
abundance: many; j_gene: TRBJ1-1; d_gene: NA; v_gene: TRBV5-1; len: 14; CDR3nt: TGCGCCAGCAGCTTGGCCAGCTTGAACACTGAAGCTTTCTTT; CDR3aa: CASSLASLNTEAFF
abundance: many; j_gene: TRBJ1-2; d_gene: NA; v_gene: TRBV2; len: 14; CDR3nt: TGTGCCAGCAGTGAAGCAAGTAGGGAACATGGCTACACCTTC; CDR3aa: CASSEASREHGYTF
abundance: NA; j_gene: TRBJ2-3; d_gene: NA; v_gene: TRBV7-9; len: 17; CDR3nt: TGTGCCAGCAGCTTAGCGCATCAACGAGCCAGAGGAGATACGCAGTATTTT; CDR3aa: CASSLAHQRARGDTQYF
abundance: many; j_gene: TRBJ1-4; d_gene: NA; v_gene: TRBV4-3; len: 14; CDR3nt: TGCGCCAGCAGCCCAGACAGTTTCAATGAAAAACTGTTTTTT; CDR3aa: CASSPDSFNEKLFF
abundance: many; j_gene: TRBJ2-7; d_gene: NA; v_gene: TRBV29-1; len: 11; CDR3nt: TGCAGCGTTGAGGACTCATACGAGCAGTACTTC; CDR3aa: CSVEDSYEQYF
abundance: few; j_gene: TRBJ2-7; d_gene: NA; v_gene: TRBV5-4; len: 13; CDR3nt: TGTGCCAGCAGCTCCCACCGGTCCTACGAGCAGTACTTC; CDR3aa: CASSSHRSYEQYF
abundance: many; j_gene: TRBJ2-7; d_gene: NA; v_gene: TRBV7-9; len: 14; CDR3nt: TGTGCCAGCAGCTTAGGAGGACAGAGCTACGAGCAGTACTTC; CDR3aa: CASSLGGQSYEQYF